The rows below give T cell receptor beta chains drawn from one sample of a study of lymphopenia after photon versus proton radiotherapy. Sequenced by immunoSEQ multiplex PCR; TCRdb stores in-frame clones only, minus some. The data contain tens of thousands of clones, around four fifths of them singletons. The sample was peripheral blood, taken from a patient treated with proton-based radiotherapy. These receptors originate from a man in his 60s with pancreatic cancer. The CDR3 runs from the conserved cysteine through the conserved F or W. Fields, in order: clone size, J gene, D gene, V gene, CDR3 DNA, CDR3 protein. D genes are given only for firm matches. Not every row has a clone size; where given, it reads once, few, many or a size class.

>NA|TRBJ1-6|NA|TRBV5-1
TGCGCCAGCAGCTCCGATAATTCACCCCTCCACTTT
CASSSDNSPLHF
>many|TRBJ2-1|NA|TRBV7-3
TGTGCCAGCAGCCCCGACGGGGCTTACAATGAGCAGTTCTTC
CASSPDGAYNEQFF
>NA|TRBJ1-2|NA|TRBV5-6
TGTGCCAGCAGCTTAGCCGTAACTAGCTATGGCTACACCTTC
CASSLAVTSYGYTF
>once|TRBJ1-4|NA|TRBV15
TGTGCCACCAGCAGAGATTGGGGCGGGAATGAAAAACTGTTTTTT
CATSRDWGGNEKLFF
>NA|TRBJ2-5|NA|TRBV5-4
TGTGCCAGCAGCTTAAGCCTAGATTACCAAGAGACCCAGTACTTC
CASSLSLDYQETQYF
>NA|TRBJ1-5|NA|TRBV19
TGTGCCAGTAGTATAGAATGGTATGCAGGGGATAGCAATCAGCCCCAGCATTTT
CASSIEWYAGDSNQPQHF
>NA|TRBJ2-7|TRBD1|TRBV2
TGTGCCAGCAGGGGACAGACGTCTGCCTACGAGCAGTACTTC
CASRGQTSAYEQYF
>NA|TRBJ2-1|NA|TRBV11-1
TGTGCCAGCAGCTTAAGGACTACTCGTAATGAGCAGTTCTTC
CASSLRTTRNEQFF
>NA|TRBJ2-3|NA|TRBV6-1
TGTGCCAGCAGTGAGGAAGGCGTTACGGTAGATACGCAGTATTTT
CASSEEGVTVDTQYF
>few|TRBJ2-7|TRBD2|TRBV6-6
TGTGCCAGCAGACAGCGGGAGTCCTACGAGCAGTACTTC
CASRQRESYEQYF
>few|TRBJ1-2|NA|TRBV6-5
TGTGCCAGCAGATGGGGGGTCGACTATGGCTACACCTTC
CASRWGVDYGYTF
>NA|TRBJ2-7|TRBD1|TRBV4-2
TGTGCCAGCAGCCAAGACCTGGGACAGGCGGGGCAGTACTTC
CASSQDLGQAGQYF
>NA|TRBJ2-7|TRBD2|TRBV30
TGTGCCTGGAGTAGTCTAGCGGGAGGGCCTTACGAGCAGTACTTC
CAWSSLAGGPYEQYF
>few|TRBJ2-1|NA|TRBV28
TGTGCCAGCAGTCTCCCCGGGAGCTCCTACAATGAGCAGTTCTTC
CASSLPGSSYNEQFF
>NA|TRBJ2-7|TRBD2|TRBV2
TGTGCCAGCAGTGCCCTCGGGGGGGAAGCGGGGGCCTACGAGCAGTACTTC
CASSALGGEAGAYEQYF
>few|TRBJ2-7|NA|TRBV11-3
TGTGCCAGCAGTTCCAGGGCCCGGGGGTTCTCCTACGAGCAGTACTTC
CASSSRARGFSYEQYF
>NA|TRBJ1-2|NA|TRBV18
TGTGCCAGCTCACCAGGGTTACGGGAGGACTACACCTTC
CASSPGLREDYTF
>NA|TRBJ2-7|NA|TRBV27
TGTGCCAGCATAGGGGTTACTGGGTTTTCCTACGAGCAGTACTTC
CASIGVTGFSYEQYF
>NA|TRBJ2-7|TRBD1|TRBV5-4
TGTGCCAGCAGCACCGGACAGGGTGGACCCTACGAGCAGTACTTC
CASSTGQGGPYEQYF
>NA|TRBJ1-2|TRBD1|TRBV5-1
TGCGCCAGCAGCCCAGGACAGGGCCCCTATGGCTACACCTTC
CASSPGQGPYGYTF
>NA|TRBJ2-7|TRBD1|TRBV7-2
TGTGCCAGCAGCCCCCGGACAGGGCCCGAGCAGTACTTC
CASSPRTGPEQYF
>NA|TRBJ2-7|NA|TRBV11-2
TGTGCCAGCACCCCTGGCTACGAGCAGTACTTC
CASTPGYEQYF
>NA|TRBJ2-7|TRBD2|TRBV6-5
TGTGCCAGCAGTTCGACTAGCGGGACCTACGAGCAGTACTTC
CASSSTSGTYEQYF
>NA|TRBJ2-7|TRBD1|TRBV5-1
TGCGCCAGCAGCAAGGGACAGGGGTTCTACGAGCAGTACTTC
CASSKGQGFYEQYF
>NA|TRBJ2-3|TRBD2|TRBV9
TGTGCCAGCAGCCTTCGGACTAGCGGGATGCAAGATACGCAGTATTTT
CASSLRTSGMQDTQYF
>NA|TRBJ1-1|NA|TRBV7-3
TGTGCCAGCAGCTTATACCCGGGACCTGAAGCTTTCTTT
CASSLYPGPEAFF
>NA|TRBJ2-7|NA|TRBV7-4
TGTGCCAGCAGCTTTCGTTTGGTCTGGAGGGAGCAGTACTTC
CASSFRLVWREQYF
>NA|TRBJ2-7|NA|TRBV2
TGTGCCAGCAGTGATAAGGCCGCACTCGGCGAGCAGTACTTC
CASSDKAALGEQYF
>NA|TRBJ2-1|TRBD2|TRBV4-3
TGCGCCAGCAGCCAAGATCTTCCAACTAGCGGGAGTTTAGGAAGAAATGAGCAGTTCTTC
CASSQDLPTSGSLGRNEQFF
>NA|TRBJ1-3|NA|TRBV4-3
TGCGCCAGCAGCCACTCATACCAGAAAACTACCTCTGGAAACACCATATATTTT
CASSHSYQKTTSGNTIYF
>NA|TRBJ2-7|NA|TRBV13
TGTGCCAGCAGCCGGACGCTGACTTCGTACGAGCAGTACTTC
CASSRTLTSYEQYF
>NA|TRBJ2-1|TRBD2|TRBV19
TGTGCCAGTGGATTGGCGGGAGGGTACAATGAGCAGTTCTTC
CASGLAGGYNEQFF
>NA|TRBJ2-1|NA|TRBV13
TGTGCCAGCAGCTTAGCCTCGGTTTCCTCCTACAATGAGCAGTTCTTC
CASSLASVSSYNEQFF
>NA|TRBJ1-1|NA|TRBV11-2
TGTGCCAGCAGCCATCCTGGAGGTGAAGCTTTCTTT
CASSHPGGEAFF
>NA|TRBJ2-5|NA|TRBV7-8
TGTGCCAGCAGTTCTGACAGGTTCCAAGAGACCCAGTACTTC
CASSSDRFQETQYF
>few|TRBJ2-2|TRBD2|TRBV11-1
TGTGCCAGCAGCTTGTTAGCGGGGAACACCGGGGAGCTGTTTTTT
CASSLLAGNTGELFF
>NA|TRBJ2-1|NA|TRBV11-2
TGTGCCAGCAGCTTAGTCCAGATAGCGGCAGCCTACAATGAGCAGTTCTTC
CASSLVQIAAAYNEQFF
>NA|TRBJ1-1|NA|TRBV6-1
TGTGCCAGCAGTCATAAAGGCGACACTGAAGCTTTCTTT
CASSHKGDTEAFF
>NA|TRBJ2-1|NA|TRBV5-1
TGCGCCAGCAGCTTAGACAGTCCCGGGCCCCTAAATGAGCAGTTCTTC
CASSLDSPGPLNEQFF
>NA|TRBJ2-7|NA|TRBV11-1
TGTGCCAGCAGCTCGCCTTCGGGCCGCCCTCAGGGGTCCGAGCAGTACTTC
CASSSPSGRPQGSEQYF
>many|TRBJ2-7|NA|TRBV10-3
TGTGCCATCAGTGAGGCTTTCCGGGTCTACGAGCAGTACTTC
CAISEAFRVYEQYF
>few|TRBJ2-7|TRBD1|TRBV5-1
TGCGCCAGCAGCCCCGGACAGGGCCCACTATCGGTTGAGCAGTACTTC
CASSPGQGPLSVEQYF
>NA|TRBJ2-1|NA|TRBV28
TGTGCCAGCAGTTTGCGACACCTTTTAAGGAATGAGCAGTTCTTC
CASSLRHLLRNEQFF
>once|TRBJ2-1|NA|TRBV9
TGTGCCAGCAGCGTAAGTATCGGGCCGAATGAGCAGTTCTTC
CASSVSIGPNEQFF
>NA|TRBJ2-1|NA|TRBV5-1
TGCGCCAGCAGCTTGGCTGGACCCAAGAATGAGCAGTTCTTC
CASSLAGPKNEQFF
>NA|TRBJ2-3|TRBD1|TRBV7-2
TGTGCCAGCAGCACGGGGGGACAGGGGACAGATACGCAGTATTTT
CASSTGGQGTDTQYF
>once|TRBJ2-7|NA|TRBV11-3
TGTGCCAGCAGCCCCAGGGGGAGGACCTACGAGCAGTACTTC
CASSPRGRTYEQYF
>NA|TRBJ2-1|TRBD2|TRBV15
TGTGCCACCAGCAGGGATCCAGCGGGGCCGGGCGAGCAGTTCTTC
CATSRDPAGPGEQFF
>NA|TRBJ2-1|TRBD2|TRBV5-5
TGTGCCAGCAGCACTAGCGGGAGCGCCTACAATGAGCAGTTCTTC
CASSTSGSAYNEQFF
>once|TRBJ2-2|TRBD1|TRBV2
TGTGCCAGCAGTCAGACAGGGGTAACCACCGGGGAGCTGTTTTTT
CASSQTGVTTGELFF
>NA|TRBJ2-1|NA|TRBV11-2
TGTGCCAGCAGCCCCCAGACAGTGTACAATGAGCAGTTCTTC
CASSPQTVYNEQFF
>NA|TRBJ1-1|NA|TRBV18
TGTGCCAGCTCGCCTCGGTTGGGGTTGAACACTGAAGCTTTCTTT
CASSPRLGLNTEAFF
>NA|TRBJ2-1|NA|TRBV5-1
TGCGCCAGCAGCTTGATCCGGGGCGGGGCGGTTGATGAGCAGTTCTTC
CASSLIRGGAVDEQFF
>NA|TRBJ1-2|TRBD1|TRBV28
TGTGCCGCCAGCAAGGCCAGGGGGAACGGTGGCTACACCTTC
CAASKARGNGGYTF
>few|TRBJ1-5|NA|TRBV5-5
TGTGCCAGCAGCTTTGGGCAAACTTATAGCAATCAGCCCCAGCATTTT
CASSFGQTYSNQPQHF
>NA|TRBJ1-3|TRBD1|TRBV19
TGTGCCAGTAGTATCCTCGGGACAGGGCCCGGAAACACCATATATTTT
CASSILGTGPGNTIYF
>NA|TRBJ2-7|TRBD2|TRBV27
TGTGCCAGCAGTTCCAGCGGGGGCCCCTACGAGCAGTACTTC
CASSSSGGPYEQYF
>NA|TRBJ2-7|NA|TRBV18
TGTGCCAGCTCACCGAACGCGGCGAGGGAGCAGTACTTC
CASSPNAAREQYF
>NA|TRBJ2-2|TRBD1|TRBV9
TGTGCCAGCAGCGCCCATGGGACAGGAACAGCCCGCCGGCTGTTTTTT
CASSAHGTGTARRLFF